The clone carrying this T cell receptor (beta chain) was counted a few times. The assay was immunoSEQ multiplex PCR, and TCRdb's table has in-frame clones only and misses some. The sample contains over 200,000 clones, 70% to 85% of which appear only once. Enrolled through a virtual design, the participants were between roughly 18 and 95 years of age and came from fewer than 30 US areas. Which cohort a participant joined came from the clinical history participants gave. This record belongs to a study of blood T cell repertoires in COVID-19. The V and J ends lost 4 bases and 0 bases, in that order; junction bases with no gene match: 6. The length of the CDR3 is 16 residues. Germline CDR1 is LNHDA and CDR2 is SQIVND (reference sequence).

This sequence joins TRBV19 and TRBJ1-5, with 7 bases lining up with TRBD1. This TCR came from a man aged 60 to 75 who had recovered from COVID-19. Source material: PBMCs or T cells enriched from blood (not recorded which). The CDR3 DNA sequence: TGTGCCAGTAGTAAACGTACAGGGGTTAGCAATCAGCCCCAGCATTTT. Translated, it gives CASSKRTGVSNQPQHF.